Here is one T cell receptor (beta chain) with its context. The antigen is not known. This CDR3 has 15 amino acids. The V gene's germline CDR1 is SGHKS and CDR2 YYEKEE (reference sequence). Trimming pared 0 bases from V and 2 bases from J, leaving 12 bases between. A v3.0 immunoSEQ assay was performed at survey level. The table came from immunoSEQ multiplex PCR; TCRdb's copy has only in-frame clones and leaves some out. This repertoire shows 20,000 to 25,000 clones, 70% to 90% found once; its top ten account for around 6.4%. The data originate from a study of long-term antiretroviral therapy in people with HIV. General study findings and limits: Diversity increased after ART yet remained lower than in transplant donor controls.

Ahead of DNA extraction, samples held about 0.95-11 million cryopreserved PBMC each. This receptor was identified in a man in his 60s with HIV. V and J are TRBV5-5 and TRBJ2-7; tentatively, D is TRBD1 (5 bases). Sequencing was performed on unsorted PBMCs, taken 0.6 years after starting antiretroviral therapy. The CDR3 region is CASSLVLTQAYEQYF. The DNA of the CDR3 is TGTGCCAGCAGCTTGGTTTTAACACAGGCCTACGAGCAGTACTTC.